The T cell receptor beta chain described here comes from a study of Ad26.COV2.S vaccination and SARS-CoV-2 variants. Looking at the study overall: Intramuscular Ad26.COV2.S at 5x10^10 or 1x10^11 viral particles. Overall study findings and caveats: Vaccinated individuals (as opposed to placebo recipients) had higher spike-specific TCR breadth.

Assay used: immunoSEQ multiplex PCR; TCRdb lists only in-frame clones, some missing. This sample has about 460,000 clones, with roughly nine tenths found just once. As concerns this clone: The antigen is unknown.

Losses at the gene ends were 8 bases for V and 5 bases for J; bases not matched to a gene: 14. CDR1 and CDR2 (germline): MNHEY, SVGAGI. This CDR3 has 15 amino acids. Regarding treatment: around 19 received Ad26.COV2.S at low or high dose, single or two shots; 5 received placebo; per-sample allocation not given. Following the first vaccine or placebo injection, samples were taken on day 63. V is TRBV6-5 and J is TRBJ1-2, with 7 bases lining up with TRBD1. Sample: peripheral blood, taken in a trial of Ad26.COV2.S vaccine versus placebo. The receptor's source is a person between 18 and 59 years old who received the Ad26.COV2.S COVID-19 vaccine or a placebo. The CDR3 DNA follows: TGTGCCAGCTCTCTGAAAGGGGGCGTCCAGTATGGCTACACCTTC. Protein sequence: CASSLKGGVQYGYTF.